Presented here are 6 T cell receptor beta chains from one specimen sequenced in a study of CD8+ T cells in alopecia areata. Treatment defined: oral pan-JAK inhibitor, 5-10 mg twice daily. In each case, RNA was isolated and then reverse transcribed into cDNA as the sequencing template. Sequenced by immunoSEQ multiplex PCR; TCRdb stores in-frame clones only, minus some. Of about 200,000 clones listed, 58% are singletons. This specimen consisted of CD4+ T cells sorted from blood, obtained at week 24, from a patient treated with tofacitinib. Receptors were obtained from a human donor with alopecia areata.

This clone occurred a few times. The gene calls are TRBV5-1 and TRBJ1-1; no reliable D call. The CDR3 extends over 16 amino acids. The ends were cut back, 0 bases at V and 0 bases at J, with 12 bases in the middle. Per germline, CDR1 SGHRS and CDR2 YFSETQ. CDR3 DNA sequence: TGCGCCAGCAGCTTGGCGACTGACCTCATGAACACTGAAGCTTTCTTT. The encoded protein is CASSLATDLMNTEAFF.

The chain uses TRBV4-1 and TRBJ2-1; D might be TRBD2 (7 bases). V gave up 0 bases and J gave up 0 bases, with 9 bases separating them. The germline gives CDR1 MGHRA, CDR2 YSYEKL. This CDR3 has 16 residues. The CDR3 protein is CASSQERGRSYNEQFF. The CDR3, as DNA: TGCGCCAGCAGCCAAGAGCGGGGGCGCTCCTACAATGAGCAGTTCTTC.

V and J are TRBV5-1 and TRBJ2-1; 8 nucleotides match TRBD1. V shed 3 bases, J shed 3 bases, and the junction held 5 bases outside the gene matches. The germline V gene has CDR1 SGHRS and CDR2 YFSETQ. This CDR3 contains 15 residues. The CDR3 spells CASSSGTGVYNEQFF. The CDR3, as DNA: TGCGCCAGCAGCTCTGGGACAGGAGTCTACAATGAGCAGTTCTTC.

The chain has TRBV4-2 and TRBJ1-4; no reliable D call. CDR3 length equals 13 residues. Per the germline V gene, CDR1 is LGHNA and CDR2 is YNFKEQ. Trimming cost V 1 base and J 7 bases, with 7 bases left between them. The CDR3 reads CASSQVEGEKLFF. DNA of the CDR3: TGTGCCAGCAGCCAAGTAGAAGGTGAAAAACTGTTTTTT.

This chain uses TRBV5-1 with TRBJ2-3; possible D gene TRBD2, 6 bases. The CDR3 has 16 amino acids. Trimming cost V 4 bases and J 2 bases, with 17 bases left between them. The germline gives CDR1 SGHRS, CDR2 YFSETQ. This CDR3 reads CASSKGRESVTDTQYF. CDR3 DNA: TGCGCCAGCAGCAAGGGCCGGGAGTCCGTCACAGATACGCAGTATTTT.

This clone was counted a few times. This CDR3 is CASSVGVGGDDEQYF. DNA for the CDR3: TGTGCCAGCAGCGTAGGGGTTGGGGGCGACGACGAGCAGTACTTC. The V gene is TRBV9, the J gene TRBJ2-7, with D perhaps TRBD1 (6 bases). Trimming cost V 0 bases and J 5 bases, with 15 bases left between them. CDR3 size: 15 residues. CDR1 is SGDLS, CDR2 YYNGEE, per germline.